This T cell receptor beta chain was captured by sequencing in a study of blood T cells in healthy people across ages. This clonotype was picked up many times. Using a J-beta primer mix together with a sample-barcoded 5' primer, a second PCR was run for about 6 to 11 cycles. TCRdb itself ran the 5' RACE reads through MiXCR, one entry per CDR3 protein. Of some 640,000 distinct CDR3 sequences in the sample, roughly 30% were seen once. This CDR3 is 14 amino acids long. Trimming took off 3 bases at V and 0 bases at J, with 3 bases between the two ends. CDR1 is MGHDK, CDR2 SYGVNS, per germline. The sequencing input was blood. The chain has TRBV25-1 and TRBJ2-6; no definite D call. This clonotype originated in a woman aged 80 or older in good health. CDR3 in amino acids: CASSDSSGANVLTF. CDR3 coding DNA: TGTGCCAGCAGTGACAGCTCTGGGGCCAACGTCCTGACTTTC.